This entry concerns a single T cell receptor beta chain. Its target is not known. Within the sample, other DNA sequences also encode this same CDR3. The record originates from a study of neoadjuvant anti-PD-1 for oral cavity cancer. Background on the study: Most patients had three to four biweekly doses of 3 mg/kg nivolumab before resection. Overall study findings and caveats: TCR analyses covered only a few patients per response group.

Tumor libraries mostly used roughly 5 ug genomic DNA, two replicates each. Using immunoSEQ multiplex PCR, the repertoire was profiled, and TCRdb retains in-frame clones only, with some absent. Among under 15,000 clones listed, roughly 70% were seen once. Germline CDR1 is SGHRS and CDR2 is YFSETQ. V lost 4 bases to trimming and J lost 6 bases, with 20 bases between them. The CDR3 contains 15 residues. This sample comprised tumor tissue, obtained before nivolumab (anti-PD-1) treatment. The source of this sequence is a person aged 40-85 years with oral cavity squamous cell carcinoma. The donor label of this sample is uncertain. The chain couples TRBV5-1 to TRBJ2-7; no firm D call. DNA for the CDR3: TGCGCCAGCAGCCCCCCCCCCATGGGCCTCGGCGAGCAGTACTTC. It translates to CASSPPPMGLGEQYF. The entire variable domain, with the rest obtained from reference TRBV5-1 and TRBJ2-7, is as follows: KAGVTQTPRYLIKTRGQQVTLSCSPISGHRSVSWYQQTPGQGLQFLFEYFSETQRNKGNFPGRFSGRQFSNSRSEMNVSTLELGDSALYLCASSPPPMGLGEQYFGPGTRLTVT.